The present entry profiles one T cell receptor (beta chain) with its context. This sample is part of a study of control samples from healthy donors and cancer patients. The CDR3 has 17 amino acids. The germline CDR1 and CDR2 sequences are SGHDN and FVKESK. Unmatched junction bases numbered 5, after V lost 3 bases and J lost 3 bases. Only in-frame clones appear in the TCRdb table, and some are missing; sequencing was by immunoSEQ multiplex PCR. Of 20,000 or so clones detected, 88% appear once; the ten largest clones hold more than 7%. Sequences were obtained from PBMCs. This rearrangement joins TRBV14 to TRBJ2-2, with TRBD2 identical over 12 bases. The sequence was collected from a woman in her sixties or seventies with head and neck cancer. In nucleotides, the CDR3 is TGTGCCAGCAGCCACTTCGGGACTAGCGGGCACACCGGGGAGCTGTTTTTT. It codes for CASSHFGTSGHTGELFF.